Listed here are 8 T cell receptor beta chains from one sample, sequenced in a study of tumor-infiltrating lymphocytes in primary liver carcinoma. For each extraction, RNA and DNA were obtained together from approximately 20-30 mg of unsorted bulk tissue. TCR beta cDNA was made from 450 to 600 ng total RNA with a constant-region primer. Libraries for TCR beta were built through three nested multiplex PCR rounds, which together made up a slightly modified ARM-PCR procedure. Use of TRBV1-TRBV30 forward primers with a C-beta reverse primer characterized the first two PCR rounds, which lasted about 9 cycles each. TCRdb analysed the multiplex PCR reads with MiXCR anew, one entry per CDR3 protein. The sample holds 80,000 or so distinct CDR3 sequences, 60% to 80% seen once. The sample comprised liver tumor tissue from sampling region 4. Subset of the sample: tumor region T4, right-lateral pole. These TCRs come from a woman aged 55-69 years with primary liver carcinoma and hepatitis B virus infection.

The chain has TRBV11-2 and TRBJ2-3; 7 bases are shared with TRBD2. The V gene's germline CDR1 is SGHAT and CDR2 FQNNGV. The CDR3 length is 13 residues. Unmatched junction bases numbered 9, after V lost 10 bases and J lost 5 bases. Here the CDR3 DNA reads TGTGCCAACGGCTTCGGGAGGATAGATACGCAGTATTTT. This gives the protein CANGFGRIDTQYF.

The chain's CDR3 is CASSVWQGPSSPLHF. CDR3 nucleotide sequence: TGTGCCAGCAGTGTTTGGCAGGGTCCGAGTTCACCCCTCCACTTT. The gene calls are TRBV7-8 and TRBJ1-6, with a possible D match to TRBD1 (5 bases). CDR1 is SGHVS and CDR2 is FQNEAQ in the germline V gene. Trimming took off 6 bases at V and 9 bases at J, with 18 bases between the two ends. The CDR3 totals 15 residues.

This clonotype has only one observation. The CDR3 end shows no conserved phenylalanine or tryptophan, and so a read error is likely. The CDR3 bases are TGTGCCGGCAGCCGGCGACAGGGGACGTTGACTGAAGCTTTCATT. The encoded protein is CAGSRRQGTLTEAFI. The chain is built from TRBV4-2 and TRBJ1-1; 8 bases line up with TRBD1. The CDR3 consists of 15 residues. The germline gives CDR1 LGHNA, CDR2 YNFKEQ.

A word on this clonotype: One end of the junction fails to match germline, which may point to a read error. The chain couples TRBV6-1 to TRBJ2-3, with 12 bases that match TRBD2. In germline, CDR1 is MNHNS, CDR2 SASEGT. CDR3 length: 15 amino acids. CDR3 DNA sequence: TGTGCCAGCAGTACGACTAGCGGGAGTGCTGATAAGCAGTATTTT. The encoded protein is CASSTTSGSADKQYF.

In its sample, this clonotype was seen a few times. The chain employs TRBV6-4 and TRBJ2-1; D is uncertain. The V gene's germline CDR1 is MRHNA and CDR2 SNTAGT. The length of the CDR3 is 14 residues. Trimming removed 4 bases at V and 6 bases at J, with 13 bases between. The CDR3 DNA sequence: TGTGCCAGCAGTGTAGACCCGGGCCGCAATGAGCAGTTCTTC. Amino acid sequence: CASSVDPGRNEQFF.

As to this clonotype: This could be a read error, since a much larger clone is one nucleotide away. This rearrangement joins TRBV5-1 to TRBJ2-3, with a weak D call TRBD1 (5 bases). The CDR3 length is 11 residues. Germline CDR1 and CDR2: SGHRS and YFSETQ. The ends were cut back, 6 bases at V and 7 bases at J, with 9 bases in the middle. CDR3 bases: TGCGCCAGCATTACAGGTTATACGCAGTATTTT. Translating it yields CASITGYTQYF.

Note on this clonotype: Being one base from a much bigger clone, this may be a read error. This chain joins TRBV15 and TRBJ1-6; TRBD1 agrees at 7 bases. This CDR3 is 15 amino acids long. Germline V gene sequence: CDR1 LNHNV, CDR2 YYDKDF (reference sequence). The CDR3 reads CATCRETGYNSPLHF. The CDR3 region has the DNA TGTGCCACCTGCAGAGAGACAGGGTACAATTCACCCCTCCACTTT.

The chain has TRBV10-3 and TRBJ1-2, with TRBD1 as a possible D gene (6 bases). The V gene lost 10 bases and the J gene lost 4 bases, with 25 bases spanning the gap. Germline loops: CDR1 ENHRY, CDR2 SYGVKD. CDR3 length equals 16 residues. CDR3 protein: CATRLEDSADIYGYTF. CDR3 nucleotides: TGTGCCACCCGACTAGAGGACAGCGCGGATATCTATGGCTACACCTTC.